Listed below are T cell receptor beta chains from one sample, sequenced in a study of glioma-infiltrating T cells. TCRdb called the multiplex PCR reads again in MiXCR, with one record for every CDR3 protein. The profile shows 400,000 or so distinct CDR3 sequences, about 40% of them singletons. Sequencing used glioma tissue, nonneoplastic brain tissue, or PBMCs (not recorded which). Receptors were obtained from a human donor with low-grade glioma or glioblastoma, undergoing nonglioma brain surgery, or in good health (not recorded which). Each CDR3 is given with its conserved first and last residue. The D gene is left open where the match is weak. Expanded clones get a size class; other rows say once, few or many, or leave the size out.

j_call clone_size v_call d_call cdr3_nt cdr3_aa
TRBJ2-3 NA TRBV7-2 NA TGTGCCAGCAGAGCGGCTAGCACAGATACGCAGTATTTT CASRAASTDTQYF
TRBJ2-3 many TRBV6-1 NA TGTGCCAGCAGTGAAAGCAGGCCCCCAGCTACGCAGTATTTT CASSESRPPATQYF
TRBJ1-1 NA TRBV5-4 NA TGTGCCAGCAGCTTGGGGGAGTCGGCTTTCTTT CASSLGESAFF
TRBJ2-2 NA TRBV4-2 NA TGTGCCAGCAGCCAAGAAACCGGGGTTAGAGCCGGGGAGCTGTTTTTT CASSQETGVRAGELFF
TRBJ2-1 NA TRBV5-4 NA TGTGCCAGCAGCTTGGAGGGGGGAGAAAACAATGAGCAGTTCTTC CASSLEGGENNEQFF
TRBJ2-7 NA TRBV7-2 TRBD1 TGTGCCAGCAGCTTAGGGGGGACAGGGCGCTACGATCAGTACTTC CASSLGGTGRYDQYF
TRBJ1-1 few TRBV7-9 NA TGTGCCAGCAGCCGAGGCGACCCTGGAGGCGCTGAAGCTTTCTTT CASSRGDPGGAEAFF
TRBJ1-3 NA TRBV7-2 NA TGTGCCAGCAGCCCCCTAGGATTGAACACCATATATTTT CASSPLGLNTIYF
TRBJ2-6 many TRBV27 NA TGTGCCAGCAGTTTTTTAGGGTTCTCTGGGGCCAACGTCCTGACTTTC CASSFLGFSGANVLTF
TRBJ2-7 NA TRBV4-1 TRBD2 TGCGCCAGCAGCCAAGATGTGATAGCGGGCGCCTACTACGAGCAGTACTTC CASSQDVIAGAYYEQYF
TRBJ2-2 NA TRBV20-1 NA TGCAGTGCTAGAGCGGGGAAGGGCGGCACCGGGGAGATGTTTTTT CSARAGKGGTGEMFF
TRBJ2-7 NA TRBV19 NA TGTGCCAGTAGTCCGGGAGATAATCGGGGACAGAGCTACGAGCAGTACTTC CASSPGDNRGQSYEQYF
TRBJ2-1 few TRBV20-1 TRBD2 TGCAGTGCCCCTTCTGAGCGGGAGTACAATGAGCAGTTCTTC CSAPSEREYNEQFF
TRBJ2-1 NA TRBV7-9 NA TGTGCCATCAGGGACAATGAGCAGTTCTTC CAIRDNEQFF
TRBJ2-3 NA TRBV7-9 NA TGTGCCAGCAGCTTAGATTGGTGGGACTCTCGCACAGATACGCAGTATTTT CASSLDWWDSRTDTQYF
TRBJ2-5 NA TRBV6-6 NA TGTGCCAGCAGTTTCAGATCCGGGGAGACCCAGTACTTC CASSFRSGETQYF
TRBJ2-7 few TRBV20-1 TRBD2 TGCAGTGCTAGACCGGTAAGGACTAGCGGGACCTACGAGCAGTACTTC CSARPVRTSGTYEQYF
TRBJ2-7 NA TRBV6-1 NA TGTGCCAGCCGCCCGACAGACACCTACGGGCAGTACTTC CASRPTDTYGQYF
TRBJ2-7 NA TRBV6-2/TRBV6-3 TRBD1 TGTGCCAGCAGTTACTCGAGAGGGGACAGGACTACCTACGAGCAGTACTTC CASSYSRGDRTTYEQYF
TRBJ2-1 NA TRBV5-1 NA TGCGCCAGCAGCTTGGGACGCGTCGTTCGGAATGAGCAGTTCTTC CASSLGRVVRNEQFF
TRBJ1-2 many TRBV20-1 NA TGCAGTGCTAGAGCGGTACCAATTAACTATGGCTACACCTTC CSARAVPINYGYTF
TRBJ1-2 few TRBV7-2 TRBD1 TGTGCCAGCAGCCAGGACAGGGTATTAGGCTACACCTTC CASSQDRVLGYTF
TRBJ2-1 NA TRBV7-6 TRBD1 TGTGCCAGCAGCGTAGCCCCCCGCGACAGGGGTCCATCCTACAATGAGCAGTTCTTC CASSVAPRDRGPSYNEQFF
TRBJ1-2 many TRBV7-9 NA TGTGCCAGCAGCCCGGGGAGAGGTTCCGACTATGGCTACACCTTC CASSPGRGSDYGYTF
TRBJ2-7 many TRBV28 TRBD2 TGTGCCAGCAGTTTATCTTTCTTAGCGGGAAGCTACGAGCAGTACTTC CASSLSFLAGSYEQYF
TRBJ2-7 NA TRBV28 TRBD1 TGTGCCAGCAGCACACCACGGGGACAGGTGGCCTACGAGCAGTACTTC CASSTPRGQVAYEQYF
TRBJ1-5 many TRBV15 NA TGTGCCACCAGCAGAGGGCCGGGGGAGAACCAGCCCCAGCATTTT CATSRGPGENQPQHF
TRBJ2-1 few TRBV2 TRBD2 TGTGCCAGCAGTGAAGCCGGGACTACTTACAATGAGCAGTTCTTC CASSEAGTTYNEQFF
TRBJ2-6 NA TRBV6-2/TRBV6-3 TRBD1 TGTGCCAGCAGTCGCTGGGACAGGGGGCACGGAACTGGGGCCAACGTCCTGACTTTC CASSRWDRGHGTGANVLTF
TRBJ2-1 NA TRBV6-1 NA TGTGCCAGCAGTTTTGTGCAATCCTATGAGCAGTTCTTC CASSFVQSYEQFF
TRBJ1-1 NA TRBV28 NA TGTGCCAGCAGCGTAGGAGGGGGATTCACTGAAGCTTTCTTT CASSVGGGFTEAFF
TRBJ1-5 NA TRBV12-3/TRBV12-4 NA TGTGCCAGCAGCCGGGGACGGCTCAATCAGCCCCAGCATTTT CASSRGRLNQPQHF
TRBJ2-1 NA TRBV4-3 NA TGCGCCAGCGGCCAAGGGGGGACGGGATCGACTCCCTTCTACAATGAGCAGTTCTTC CASGQGGTGSTPFYNEQFF
TRBJ2-5 many TRBV28 TRBD1 TGTGCCAGCACTCAAGGGACAGGGGAGACCCAGTACTTC CASTQGTGETQYF
TRBJ2-3 NA TRBV18 TRBD2 TGTGCCAGCTCTGGACTAGCGGGAGGCCCAAACGCAGATACGCAGTATTTT CASSGLAGGPNADTQYF
TRBJ2-7 many TRBV28 NA TGTGCCAGCAGTTTCTACAAGGGTGCGTACGAGCAGTACTTC CASSFYKGAYEQYF
TRBJ2-2 many TRBV7-2 TRBD2 TGTGCCAGCAGTCATGGGGGGGGTGGCTCCGGGGAGCTGTTTTTT CASSHGGGGSGELFF
TRBJ2-1 NA TRBV27 TRBD1 TGTGCCAGCAGTTCGGGACAGGGGGCTCAAAATGAGCAGTTCTTC CASSSGQGAQNEQFF
TRBJ1-4 NA TRBV2 TRBD1 TGTGCCAGCAGTGAACGACAGGGACCGAATGAAAAACTGTTTTTT CASSERQGPNEKLFF
TRBJ2-7 many TRBV20-1 NA TGCAGTGCTAGAGTGGTCGGTAGGAGCCACGAGCAGTACTTC CSARVVGRSHEQYF
TRBJ1-5 few TRBV7-2 TRBD1 TGTGCCAGCAGCGGGGGACAGGGGATCGGCAATCAGCCCCAGCATTTT CASSGGQGIGNQPQHF
TRBJ1-2 NA TRBV4-2 TRBD1 TGTGCCAGCAGCCAAGAAGACAGGGGACCCCTTGGCTACACCTTC CASSQEDRGPLGYTF
TRBJ2-7 NA TRBV27 NA TGTGCCAGCAGTTTACGGTTTACAGGGCTTTACGAGCAGTACTTC CASSLRFTGLYEQYF